This T cell receptor beta chain derives from a study of PD-L1 blockade in urothelial cancer. The trim removed 5 bases at V and 9 bases at J, leaving 10 bases unmatched. Germline loops: CDR1 LNHDA, CDR2 SQIVND (reference sequence). The CDR3 is 16 amino acids. As for time point: pretreatment peripheral blood. Spiked synthetic TCR analogs estimated absolute template abundance per PCR. Clones were read by immunoSEQ multiplex PCR, and TCRdb kept only the in-frame ones, dropping some. The data hold tens of thousands of clones, with roughly 79% observed a single time. This TCR derives from a man in his sixties or seventies with urothelial cancer. This rearrangement joins TRBV19 to TRBJ2-1, with 13 nucleotides matching TRBD2. This material consisted of PBMCs, taken around atezolizumab (anti-PD-L1) treatment. The CDR3 nucleotides read TGTGCCAGTAGTGCCTCACTAGCGGGAGGGCCCGGTGAGCAGTTCTTC. It is translated as CASSASLAGGPGEQFF.